The 3 T cell receptor beta chains listed next were all sequenced from one sample in a study of post-analysis software for immune sequencing data. For these TCRs, the target antigens are not known. General study points: Elevated frequency relative to controls characterized four or five TRBV segments in patients, TRBV5-6, TRBV5-1 and TRBV20-1 among them.

TCR beta cDNA libraries had unique molecular identifiers. TCRdb recomputed calls from the PCR reads with MiXCR, one row per CDR3 protein. The repertoire holds about 200,000 distinct CDR3 sequences, 29% seen once, with nearly 3.5% in the top ten. The sample taken for sequencing was blood. These receptors were collected from a girl under 18 with multiple sclerosis.

This chain joins TRBV18 and TRBJ2-7; TRBD1 agrees at 7 bases. With V trimmed by 6 bases and J by 0 bases, 8 bases remained unmatched. Germline V gives CDR1 KGHSH, CDR2 LQKENI. The CDR3 loop spans 15 amino acids. CDR3 loop: CASSFGQVPSYEQYF. The CDR3 coding sequence is TGTGCCAGCTCGTTCGGACAGGTGCCCTCCTACGAGCAGTACTTC.

The rearrangement uses TRBV10-3 and TRBJ2-7; D might be TRBD2 (6 bases). Germline V gene sequence: CDR1 ENHRY, CDR2 SYGVKD. V was cut by 3 bases and J by 8 bases, with 14 bases left in between. The CDR3 runs to 13 residues. CDR3 sequence reads: CAISDELSGKQYF. The CDR3 nucleotides are TGTGCCATCAGTGACGAACTTAGCGGAAAGCAGTACTTC.

In regard to this clonotype: Being one base from a much bigger clone, this may be a read error. This chain connects TRBV12-3 or TRBV12-4 to TRBJ2-5, with D tentatively TRBD2 (6 bases). The CDR3 has 12 amino acids. CDR3 sequence reads: CAGRRLGETQYF. Written as DNA, the CDR3 is TGTGCCGGCAGACGACTAGGGGAGACCCAGTACTTC.